The 26 T cell receptor beta chains given below trace back to one sample, sequenced in a study of blood T cell repertoires in COVID-19. Measured with immunoSEQ multiplex PCR; TCRdb has only the in-frame clones, and not every one. This sample carries more than 70,000 clones, about 89% of them seen once, and the ten largest clones take 3.9%. The sequencing sample was made of peripheral blood. The receptors originated from a woman between 50 and 59 years old in a cohort sampled during active COVID-19.

J is TRBJ2-3 and V is TRBV27; 12 bases are a match to TRBD2. Germline loops: CDR1 MNHEY, CDR2 SMNVEV (reference sequence). CDR3 length: 16 amino acids. Trimming at V came to 5 bases and at J to 2 bases, leaving 5 bases not matched to a gene. The CDR3 is CASSPRTSGTTDTQYF. The CDR3 region has the DNA TGTGCCAGCAGTCCTCGGACTAGCGGGACCACAGATACGCAGTATTTT.

V is TRBV28 and J is TRBJ1-1; D not certain. Trimming took 6 bases from V and 3 from J, leaving 11 bases between them. CDR3 length: 13 amino acids. Germline lookup yields CDR1 MDHEN and CDR2 SYDVKM. This chain's CDR3 is CASRGLKHTEAFF. DNA for the CDR3: TGTGCCAGCAGGGGCCTGAAGCACACTGAAGCTTTCTTT.

This rearrangement joins TRBV7-9 to TRBJ2-1, with D maybe TRBD2 (5 bases). Germline V lookup: CDR1 SEHNR, CDR2 FQNEAQ (reference sequence). V gave up 8 bases and J gave up 4 bases, with 12 bases separating them. This CDR3 has 13 amino acids. The CDR3 spells CASRRTGYNEQFF. For the CDR3, the DNA is TGTGCCAGCCGACGGACTGGTTACAATGAGCAGTTCTTC.

CDR3 DNA: TGTGCCAGCTCCCGTTCGTCAGGGCCTTCATCATGGGCTTTCTTT. Its protein is CASSRSSGPSSWAFF. The V call is TRBV18, the J call TRBJ1-1; D perhaps matches TRBD1 (5 bases). Germline V lookup: CDR1 KGHSH, CDR2 LQKENI. Between the trimmed V and J ends, which lost 6 bases and 11 bases, there was a span of 25 bases. The CDR3 runs 15 residues.

The chain has TRBV5-1 and TRBJ1-5; D uncertain. The V end was cut by 0 bases, the J end by 6 bases, with 7 bases between. This CDR3 comprises 13 residues. CDR1 is SGHRS, CDR2 YFSETQ, per germline. CDR3 sequence: CASSLDSGQPQHF. CDR3 DNA sequence: TGCGCCAGCAGCTTGGACAGCGGTCAGCCCCAGCATTTT. The full variable domain, rest sourced from reference TRBV5-1 and TRBJ1-5, is KAGVTQTPRYLIKTRGQQVTLSCSPISGHRSVSWYQQTPGQGLQFLFEYFSETQRNKGNFPGRFSGRQFSNSRSEMNVSTLELGDSALYLCASSLDSGQPQHFGDGTRLSIL.

The chain has TRBV19 and TRBJ2-3; the D gene is possibly TRBD1 (6 bases). The germline V and J ends were trimmed by 0 bases and 4 bases, with 11 bases remaining between them. The CDR3 sequence is 15 residues long. Per the germline V gene, CDR1 is LNHDA and CDR2 is SQIVND (reference sequence). CDR3: CASSIEARGPDTQYF. CDR3 sequence (DNA): TGTGCCAGTAGTATAGAGGCCAGGGGCCCAGATACGCAGTATTTT.

The chain employs TRBV3-1 (or the pseudogene TRBV3-2) and TRBJ2-7, with D perhaps TRBD1 (6 bases). Per germline, CDR1 LGHDT and CDR2 YNNKEL (reference sequence). The germline V and J ends were trimmed by 4 bases and 2 bases, with 12 bases remaining between them. The CDR3 runs to 14 residues. The CDR3 DNA sequence: TGTGCCAGCAGCCCGCAGACAGGAACCTACGAGCAGTACTTC. It translates to CASSPQTGTYEQYF.

V and J are TRBV3-1 (or the pseudogene TRBV3-2) and TRBJ2-3, with a possible D match to TRBD1 (5 bases). Germline V lookup: CDR1 LGHDT, CDR2 YNNKEL (reference sequence). Trimming removed 6 bases at V and 6 bases at J, with 19 bases between. The CDR3 is made up of 15 amino acids. The CDR3 loop is CASSRNGQGRDTQYF. CDR3 DNA: TGTGCCAGCAGTCGCAATGGGCAGGGTAGGGATACGCAGTATTTT.

This clone was seen only once. CDR3 DNA: TGTGCCAGCAGCGTGGCAGGGTCCTACGAGCAGTACTTC. Translation: CASSVAGSYEQYF. The chain uses TRBV9 and TRBJ2-7; TRBD1 might be the D (5 bases). The CDR3 is made up of 13 amino acids. Germline V gives CDR1 SGDLS, CDR2 YYNGEE. V was trimmed by 2 bases and J by 1 base, leaving 7 bases between them.

V and J are TRBV5-1 and TRBJ2-2, with D maybe TRBD2 (6 bases). From germline, CDR1 is SGHRS and CDR2 YFSETQ. This CDR3 region has 15 residues. Trimming left V 8 bases short and J 0 bases short, with 14 bases between. The CDR3 sequence is CASHSGDANTGELFF. DNA for the CDR3: TGCGCCAGTCACTCGGGGGACGCGAACACCGGGGAGCTGTTTTTT. Looking up the rest from reference TRBV5-1 and TRBJ2-2 gives the full variable domain: KAGVTQTPRYLIKTRGQQVTLSCSPISGHRSVSWYQQTPGQGLQFLFEYFSETQRNKGNFPGRFSGRQFSNSRSEMNVSTLELGDSALYLCASHSGDANTGELFFGEGSRLTVL.

This clone was counted only a few times. V gene TRBV18 combines with J gene TRBJ2-7; D ambiguous. This CDR3 has 13 amino acids. CDR1 is KGHSH and CDR2 is LQKENI in the germline V gene. With 3 bases removed from V and 4 bases from J, the gap between germline ends came to 10 bases. CDR3 protein: CASSPPLEYEQYF. The DNA of the CDR3 is TGTGCCAGCTCACCGCCACTGGAGTACGAGCAGTACTTC.

The V gene is TRBV5-1, the J gene TRBJ1-2; tentatively, D is TRBD1 (5 bases). V was pared by 3 bases and J by 6 bases, with 15 bases between. CDR3 size: 14 residues. The germline V gene has CDR1 SGHRS and CDR2 YFSETQ. The CDR3 nucleotides are TGCGCCAGCAGCTCCAGCGGGGGTGGGGATGGCTACACCTTC. As protein: CASSSSGGGDGYTF. The full variable domain, its missing parts supplied by reference TRBV5-1 and TRBJ1-2, is KAGVTQTPRYLIKTRGQQVTLSCSPISGHRSVSWYQQTPGQGLQFLFEYFSETQRNKGNFPGRFSGRQFSNSRSEMNVSTLELGDSALYLCASSSSGGGDGYTFGSGTRLTVV.

V is TRBV5-1 and J is TRBJ2-5; D not resolved. Trimming removed 2 bases at V and 5 bases at J, with 19 bases between. The CDR3 contains 16 residues. The V gene's germline CDR1 is SGHRS and CDR2 YFSETQ. The CDR3, as DNA: TGCGCCAGCAGCTTTCTCTCGTGGGCCTCTGGGGAGACCCAGTACTTC. It specifies CASSFLSWASGETQYF. Supplemented by reference TRBV5-1 and TRBJ2-5, the full variable domain reads KAGVTQTPRYLIKTRGQQVTLSCSPISGHRSVSWYQQTPGQGLQFLFEYFSETQRNKGNFPGRFSGRQFSNSRSEMNVSTLELGDSALYLCASSFLSWASGETQYFGPGTRLLVL.

The table lists this clone with a count of one. This rearrangement joins TRBV7-2 to TRBJ1-2, with D possibly matching TRBD1 (5 bases). V lost 5 bases, J lost 0 bases, and 13 bases lay in between. Germline V CDR1 and CDR2: SGHTA, FQGNSA. The CDR3 loop spans 15 amino acids. The CDR3 DNA sequence: TGTGCCAGCAGCACCGATGGGGCCGCTAACTATGGCTACACCTTC. The encoded protein is CASSTDGAANYGYTF.

The chain is built from TRBV2 and TRBJ1-2; TRBD1 matches 7 bases. Unmatched junction bases numbered 16, after V lost 0 bases and J lost 3 bases. Germline V gives CDR1 SNHLY, CDR2 FYNNEI. The CDR3 has 19 amino acids. CDR3 region: CASSEAPGTAKPPYYGYTF. The CDR3 DNA reads as TGTGCCAGCAGTGAAGCCCCCGGGACAGCGAAACCCCCTTACTATGGCTACACCTTC.

V gene TRBV7-9 combines with J gene TRBJ2-7; 12 bases map to TRBD2. CDR3 length equals 15 residues. Germline assignment: CDR1 SEHNR and CDR2 FQNEAQ (reference sequence). With 5 bases clipped from V and 2 bases from J, the junction kept 4 bases outside the gene matches. CDR3 nucleotide sequence: TGTGCCAGCAGCATAGGACTAGCGGGAACCTACGAGCAGTACTTC. It translates to CASSIGLAGTYEQYF.

V usage is TRBV28 and J usage is TRBJ2-7, with a weak D call TRBD1 (6 bases). The ends were cut back, 6 bases at V and 4 bases at J, with 19 bases in the middle. From germline, CDR1 is MDHEN and CDR2 SYDVKM. The CDR3 length is 15 residues. CDR3 protein: CASSLRRGSLYEQYF. The DNA for the CDR3 is TGTGCCAGCAGCCTCCGAAGGGGGTCTCTATACGAGCAGTACTTC.

The J gene is TRBJ2-7, the V gene TRBV19, with 9 positions matching TRBD1. The germline V gene encodes CDR1 LNHDA and CDR2 SQIVND (reference sequence). This CDR3 region has 14 residues. Losses at the gene ends were 3 bases for V and 4 bases for J; bases not matched to a gene: 4. DNA for the CDR3: TGTGCCAGTAGTATTGGACAGGGGAGGTACGAGCAGTACTTC. As protein: CASSIGQGRYEQYF.

This chain uses TRBV29-1 with TRBJ2-5; D is uncertain. The CDR3 extends over 11 amino acids. With 7 bases removed from V and 2 bases from J, the gap between germline ends came to 8 bases. The germline CDR1 and CDR2 sequences are SQVTM and ANQGSEA. DNA for the CDR3: TGCAGCGCTAGTTGGCAAGAGACCCAGTACTTC. Translating gives CSASWQETQYF.

The sample holds a few counts of this clone. Sequence at one end of the junction differs from germline and may be a read error. The chain employs TRBV7-7 and TRBJ2-1; maybe TRBD2 (6 bases). The CDR3 totals 15 residues. Germline values: CDR1 SSHAT, CDR2 FNYEAQ (reference sequence). CDR3 sequence (DNA): TGTGCTAGCAGTTCCGGGAGATACTTCGGGAATGAGCAGTTCTTC. Amino acids: CASSSGRYFGNEQFF. Together with reference TRBV7-7 and TRBJ2-1, the CDR3 gives the full variable domain: GAGVSQSPRYKVTKRGQDVTLRCDPISSHATLYWYQQALGQGPEFLTYFNYEAQPDKSGLPSDRFSAERPEGSISTLTIQRTEQRDSAMYRCASSSGRYFGNEQFFGPGTRLTVL.

V usage is TRBV9 and J usage is TRBJ1-1; D might be TRBD1 (5 bases). Trimming cost V 0 bases and J 5 bases, with 14 bases left between them. Germline V CDR1 and CDR2: SGDLS, YYNGEE. This CDR3 spans 15 amino acids. This chain's CDR3 is CASSVVLGLETEAFF. The CDR3 DNA reads as TGTGCCAGCAGCGTAGTTCTGGGGCTAGAGACTGAAGCTTTCTTT. Full variable domain (missing parts from reference TRBV9 and TRBJ1-1): DSGVTQTPKHLITATGQRVTLRCSPRSGDLSVYWYQQSLDQGLQFLIQYYNGEERAKGNILERFSAQQFPDLHSELNLSSLELGDSALYFCASSVVLGLETEAFFGQGTRLTVV.

J is TRBJ2-3 and V is TRBV5-1; the D gene is possibly TRBD2 (6 bases). V was cut by 1 base and J by 2 bases, with 14 bases left in between. There are 16 residues in the CDR3. Germline V gene lookup returns CDR1 SGHRS and CDR2 YFSETQ. This CDR3 is CASSLSAGPNTDTQYF. The CDR3 region has the DNA TGCGCCAGCAGCTTGTCGGCGGGGCCCAACACAGATACGCAGTATTTT.

This chain connects TRBV9 to TRBJ1-1, with TRBD1 identical over 8 bases. CDR3 length: 16 amino acids. The germline CDR1 and CDR2 sequences are SGDLS and YYNGEE. Unmatched junction bases numbered 4, after V lost 0 bases and J lost 0 bases. CDR3 region: CASSVGQGTLNTEAFF. CDR3 in DNA: TGTGCCAGCAGCGTAGGACAGGGGACCTTGAACACTGAAGCTTTCTTT. The variable domain in full, with the rest retrieved from reference TRBV9 and TRBJ1-1, is DSGVTQTPKHLITATGQRVTLRCSPRSGDLSVYWYQQSLDQGLQFLIQYYNGEERAKGNILERFSAQQFPDLHSELNLSSLELGDSALYFCASSVGQGTLNTEAFFGQGTRLTVV.

V is TRBV30 and J is TRBJ2-1; 7 nucleotides align to TRBD2. The CDR3 is 13 residues long. Trimming removed 4 bases from V and 5 bases from J; junction bases left unmatched: 5. The germline CDR1 and CDR2 sequences are GTSNPN and SVGIG (reference sequence). CDR3 sequence: CAWTPSGNNEQFF. CDR3 DNA: TGTGCCTGGACCCCTAGCGGAAACAATGAGCAGTTCTTC.

The chain recombines TRBV19 with TRBJ2-1, with 12 bases that match TRBD2. Trimming cost V 7 bases and J 5 bases; bases outside gene matches: 9. This CDR3 has 16 amino acids. Germline V gene lookup returns CDR1 LNHDA and CDR2 SQIVND (reference sequence). The CDR3 DNA is TGTGCCAGTAAGGAGACTAGCGGGAGTCGACACAATGAGCAGTTCTTC. Encoded protein: CASKETSGSRHNEQFF.

The genes are TRBV5-6 and TRBJ2-6, with TRBD2 as a possible D gene (5 bases). Germline CDR1 reads SGHDT; CDR2 reads YYEEEE. The V and J ends lost 0 bases and 4 bases respectively, with 8 bases between them. CDR3 length equals 15 residues. This CDR3 reads CASSLGGAGANVLTF. Here the CDR3 DNA reads TGTGCCAGCAGCTTGGGGGGAGCCGGGGCCAACGTCCTGACTTTC.